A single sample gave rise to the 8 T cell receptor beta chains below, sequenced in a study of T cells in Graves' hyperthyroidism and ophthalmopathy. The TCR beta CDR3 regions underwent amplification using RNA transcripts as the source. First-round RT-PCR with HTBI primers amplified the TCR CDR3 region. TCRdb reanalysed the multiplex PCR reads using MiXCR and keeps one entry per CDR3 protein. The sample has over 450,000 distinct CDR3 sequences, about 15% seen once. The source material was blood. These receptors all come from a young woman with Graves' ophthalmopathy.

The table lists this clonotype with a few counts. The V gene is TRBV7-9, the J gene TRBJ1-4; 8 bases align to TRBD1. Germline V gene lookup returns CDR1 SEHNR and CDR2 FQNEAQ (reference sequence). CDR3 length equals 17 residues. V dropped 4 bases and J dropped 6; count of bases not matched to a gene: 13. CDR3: CASSSNRLGQAHEKLFF. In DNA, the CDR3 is TGTGCCAGCAGCTCCAATCGCCTGGGACAGGCCCATGAAAAACTGTTTTTT. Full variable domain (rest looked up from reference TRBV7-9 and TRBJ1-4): DTGVSQNPRHKITKRGQNVTFRCDPISEHNRLYWYRQTLGQGPEFLTYFQNEAQLEKSRLLSDRFSAERPKGSFSTLEIQRTEQGDSAMYLCASSSNRLGQAHEKLFFGSGTQLSVL.

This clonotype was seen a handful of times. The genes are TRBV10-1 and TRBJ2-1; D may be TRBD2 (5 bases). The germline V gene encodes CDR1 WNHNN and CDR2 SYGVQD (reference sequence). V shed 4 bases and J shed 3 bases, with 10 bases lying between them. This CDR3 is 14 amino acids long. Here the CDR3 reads CASSVGLNYNEQFF. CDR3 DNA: TGCGCCAGCAGTGTAGGACTCAACTACAATGAGCAGTTCTTC.

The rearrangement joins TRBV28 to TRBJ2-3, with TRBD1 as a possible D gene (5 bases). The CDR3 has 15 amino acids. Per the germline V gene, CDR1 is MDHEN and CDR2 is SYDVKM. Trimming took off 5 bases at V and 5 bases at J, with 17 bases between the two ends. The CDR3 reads CASSVTGPSEDTQYF. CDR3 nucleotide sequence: TGTGCCAGCAGTGTAACAGGTCCCTCAGAAGATACGCAGTATTTT.

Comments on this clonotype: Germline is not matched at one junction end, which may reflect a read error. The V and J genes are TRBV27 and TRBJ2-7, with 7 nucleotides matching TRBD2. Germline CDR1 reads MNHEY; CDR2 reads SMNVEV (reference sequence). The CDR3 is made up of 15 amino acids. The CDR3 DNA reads TGTGCCAGCAGTTTGGGGGGAGGGCCTCCCTACAAGCAGTACTTC. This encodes CASSLGGGPPYKQYF.

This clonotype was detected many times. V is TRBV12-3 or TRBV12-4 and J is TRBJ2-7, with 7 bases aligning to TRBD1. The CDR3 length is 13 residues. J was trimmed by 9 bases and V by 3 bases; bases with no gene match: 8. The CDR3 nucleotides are TGTGCCAGCAGTTTTGAGGACAGGACGAGGCAGTACTTC. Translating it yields CASSFEDRTRQYF.

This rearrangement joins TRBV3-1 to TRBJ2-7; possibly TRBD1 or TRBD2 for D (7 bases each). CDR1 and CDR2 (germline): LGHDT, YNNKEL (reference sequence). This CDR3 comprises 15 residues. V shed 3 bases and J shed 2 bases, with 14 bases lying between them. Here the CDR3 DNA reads TGTGCCAGCAGCCAGGAGACAGGGAGGGCCTACGAGCAGTACTTC. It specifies CASSQETGRAYEQYF.

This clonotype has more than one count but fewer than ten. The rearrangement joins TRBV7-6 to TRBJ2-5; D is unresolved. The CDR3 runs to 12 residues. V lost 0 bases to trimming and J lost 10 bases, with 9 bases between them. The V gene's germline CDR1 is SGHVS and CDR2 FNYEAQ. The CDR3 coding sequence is TGTGCCAGCAGCTTAGCGCTGGCTCTCCAGTACTTC. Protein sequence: CASSLALALQYF.

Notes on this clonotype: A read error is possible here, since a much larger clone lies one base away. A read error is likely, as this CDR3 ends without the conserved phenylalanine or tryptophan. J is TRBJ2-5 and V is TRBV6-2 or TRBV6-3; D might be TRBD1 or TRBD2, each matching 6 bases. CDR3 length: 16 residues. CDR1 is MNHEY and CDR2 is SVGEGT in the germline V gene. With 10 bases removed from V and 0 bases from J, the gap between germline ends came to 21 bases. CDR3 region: CATRDFWTANQETQYC. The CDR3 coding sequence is TGTGCCACCCGGGACTTTTGGACAGCAAACCAAGAGACCCAGTACTGC.